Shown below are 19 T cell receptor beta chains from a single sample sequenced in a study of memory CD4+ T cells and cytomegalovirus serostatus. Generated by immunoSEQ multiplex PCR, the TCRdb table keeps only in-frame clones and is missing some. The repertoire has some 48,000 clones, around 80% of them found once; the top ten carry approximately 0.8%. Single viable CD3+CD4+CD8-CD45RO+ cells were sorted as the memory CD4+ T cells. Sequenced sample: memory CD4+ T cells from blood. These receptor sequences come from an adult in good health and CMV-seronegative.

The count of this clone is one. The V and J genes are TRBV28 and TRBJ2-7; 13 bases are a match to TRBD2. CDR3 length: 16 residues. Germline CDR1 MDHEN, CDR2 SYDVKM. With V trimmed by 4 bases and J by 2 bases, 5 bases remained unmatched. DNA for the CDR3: TGTGCCAGCAGTTCGGGACTAGCGGGACGCCCCTACGAGCAGTACTTC. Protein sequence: CASSSGLAGRPYEQYF.

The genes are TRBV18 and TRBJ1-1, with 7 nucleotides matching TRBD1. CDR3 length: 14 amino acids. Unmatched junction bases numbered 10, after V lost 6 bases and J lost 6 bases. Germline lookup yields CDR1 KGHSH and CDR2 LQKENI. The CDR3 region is CASSYDREGAEAFF. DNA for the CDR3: TGTGCCAGCTCGTACGACAGGGAGGGGGCTGAAGCTTTCTTT. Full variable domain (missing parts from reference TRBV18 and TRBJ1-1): NAGVMQNPRHLVRRRGQEARLRCSPMKGHSHVYWYRQLPEEGLKFMVYLQKENIIDESGMPKERFSAEFPKEGPSILRIQQVVRGDSAAYFCASSYDREGAEAFFGQGTRLTVV.

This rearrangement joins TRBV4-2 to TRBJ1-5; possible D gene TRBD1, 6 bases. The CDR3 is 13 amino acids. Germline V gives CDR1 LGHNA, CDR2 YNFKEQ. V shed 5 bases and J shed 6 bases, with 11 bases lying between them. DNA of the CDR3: TGTGCCAGCAGCTCTCAGGGGAGTCAGCCCCAGCATTTT. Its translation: CASSSQGSQPQHF.

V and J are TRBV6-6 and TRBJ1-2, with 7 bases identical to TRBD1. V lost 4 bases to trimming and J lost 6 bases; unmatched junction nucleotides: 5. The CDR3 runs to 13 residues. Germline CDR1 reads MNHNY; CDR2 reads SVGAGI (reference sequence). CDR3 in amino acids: CASSFKGANGYTF. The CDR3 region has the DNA TGTGCCAGCAGTTTTAAGGGGGCTAATGGCTACACCTTC.

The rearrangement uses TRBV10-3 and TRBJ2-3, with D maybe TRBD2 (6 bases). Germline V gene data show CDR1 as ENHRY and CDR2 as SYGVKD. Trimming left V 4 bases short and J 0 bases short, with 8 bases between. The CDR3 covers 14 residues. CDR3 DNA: TGTGCCATCAGTGTCGGGGGAAGCACAGATACGCAGTATTTT. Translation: CAISVGGSTDTQYF.

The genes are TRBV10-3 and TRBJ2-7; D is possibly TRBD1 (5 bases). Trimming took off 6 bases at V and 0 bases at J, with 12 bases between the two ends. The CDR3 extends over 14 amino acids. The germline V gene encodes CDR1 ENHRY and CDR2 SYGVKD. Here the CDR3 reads CAIRMTVSSYEQYF. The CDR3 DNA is TGTGCCATCAGGATGACAGTTAGCTCCTACGAGCAGTACTTC.

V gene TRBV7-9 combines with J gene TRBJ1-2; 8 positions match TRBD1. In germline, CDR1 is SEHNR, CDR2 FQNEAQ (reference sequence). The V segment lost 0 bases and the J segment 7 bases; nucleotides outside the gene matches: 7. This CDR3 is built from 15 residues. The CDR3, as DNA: TGTGCCAGCAGCTTAGCCTCGGAGACAGGGGTTGGCTACACCTTC. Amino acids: CASSLASETGVGYTF.

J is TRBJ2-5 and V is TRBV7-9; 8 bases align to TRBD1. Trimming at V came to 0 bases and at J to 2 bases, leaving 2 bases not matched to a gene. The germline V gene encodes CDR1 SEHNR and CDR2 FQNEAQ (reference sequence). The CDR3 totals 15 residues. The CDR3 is CASSLARGLQETQYF. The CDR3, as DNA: TGTGCCAGCAGCTTAGCCAGGGGGCTTCAAGAGACCCAGTACTTC.

CDR3 loop: CASSLDGGNTIYF. Written as DNA, the CDR3 is TGTGCCAGCAGCTTGGACGGTGGAAACACCATATATTTT. The chain joins TRBV5-8 to TRBJ1-3, with D unclear. The CDR3 is 13 residues long. Germline CDR1 reads SGHTS; CDR2 reads YDEGEE. Trimming pared 0 bases from V and 3 bases from J, leaving 4 bases between. Complete variable domain (other parts from reference TRBV5-8 and TRBJ1-3): EAGVTQSPTHLIKTRGQQATLRCSPISGHTSVYWYQQALGLGLQFLLWYDEGEERNRGNFPPRFSGRQFPNYSSELNVNALELEDSALYLCASSLDGGNTIYFGEGSWLTVV.

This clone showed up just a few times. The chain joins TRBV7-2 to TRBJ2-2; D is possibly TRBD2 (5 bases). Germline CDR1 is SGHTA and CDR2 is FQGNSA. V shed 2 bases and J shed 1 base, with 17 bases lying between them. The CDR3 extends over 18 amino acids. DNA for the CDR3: TGTGCCAGCAGCTTACCCTTTCTAGCCCGCAAGAACACCGGGGAGCTGTTTTTT. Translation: CASSLPFLARKNTGELFF.

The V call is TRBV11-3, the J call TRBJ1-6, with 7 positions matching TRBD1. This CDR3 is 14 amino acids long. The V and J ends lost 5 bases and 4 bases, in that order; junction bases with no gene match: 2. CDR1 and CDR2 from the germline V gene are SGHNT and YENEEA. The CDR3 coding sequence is TGTGCCAGCAGCCGGGACAGTTATAATTCACCCCTCCACTTT. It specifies CASSRDSYNSPLHF.

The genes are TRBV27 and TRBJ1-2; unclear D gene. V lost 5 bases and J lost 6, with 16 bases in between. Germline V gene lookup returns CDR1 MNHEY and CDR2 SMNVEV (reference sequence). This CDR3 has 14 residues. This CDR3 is CASSPTGGLHGYTF. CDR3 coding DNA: TGTGCCAGCAGTCCGACCGGCGGTTTGCATGGCTACACCTTC.

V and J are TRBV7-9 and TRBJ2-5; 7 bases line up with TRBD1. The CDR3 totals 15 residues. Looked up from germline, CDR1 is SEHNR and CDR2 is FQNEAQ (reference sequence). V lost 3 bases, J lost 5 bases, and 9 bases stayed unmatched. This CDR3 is CASSFRTGGVETQYF. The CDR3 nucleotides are TGTGCCAGCAGCTTCCGGACAGGAGGTGTGGAGACCCAGTACTTC. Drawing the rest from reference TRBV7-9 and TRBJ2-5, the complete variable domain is DTGVSQNPRHKITKRGQNVTFRCDPISEHNRLYWYRQTLGQGPEFLTYFQNEAQLEKSRLLSDRFSAERPKGSFSTLEIQRTEQGDSAMYLCASSFRTGGVETQYFGPGTRLLVL.

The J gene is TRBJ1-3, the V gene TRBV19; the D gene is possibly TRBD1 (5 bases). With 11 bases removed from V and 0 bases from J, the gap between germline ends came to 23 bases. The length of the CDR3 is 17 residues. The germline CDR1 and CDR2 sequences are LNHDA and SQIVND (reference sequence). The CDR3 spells CASEGPRGSISGNTIYF. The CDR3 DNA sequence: TGTGCCTCTGAGGGGCCCCGGGGGTCCATCTCTGGAAACACCATATATTTT.

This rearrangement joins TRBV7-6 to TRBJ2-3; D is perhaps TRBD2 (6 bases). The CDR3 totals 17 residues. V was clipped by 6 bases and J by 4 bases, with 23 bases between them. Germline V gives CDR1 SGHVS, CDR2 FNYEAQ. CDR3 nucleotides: TGTGCCAGCAGGCAGTCCGGAGGGCCGGATCGCGCAGATACGCAGTATTTT. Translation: CASRQSGGPDRADTQYF.

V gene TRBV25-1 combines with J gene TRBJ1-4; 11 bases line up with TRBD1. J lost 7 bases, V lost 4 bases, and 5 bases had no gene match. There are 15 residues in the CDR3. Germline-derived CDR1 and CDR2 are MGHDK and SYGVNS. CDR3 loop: CASSGRTGGPEKLFF. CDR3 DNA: TGTGCCAGCAGTGGGAGGACAGGGGGCCCTGAAAAACTGTTTTTT.

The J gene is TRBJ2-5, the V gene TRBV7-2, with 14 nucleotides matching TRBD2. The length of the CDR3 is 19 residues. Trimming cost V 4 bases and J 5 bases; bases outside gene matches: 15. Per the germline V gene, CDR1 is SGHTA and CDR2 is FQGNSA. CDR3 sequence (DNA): TGTGCCAGCAGCTATTCGGGACTAGCGGGAGCAAGGGGCATGGAGACCCAGTACTTC. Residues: CASSYSGLAGARGMETQYF.

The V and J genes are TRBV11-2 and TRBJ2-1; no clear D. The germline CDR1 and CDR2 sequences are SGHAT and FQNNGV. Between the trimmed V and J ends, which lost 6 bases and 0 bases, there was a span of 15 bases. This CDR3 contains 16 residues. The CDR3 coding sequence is TGTGCCAGCAGACTCTATCTGGGAAGCTCCTACAATGAGCAGTTCTTC. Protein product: CASRLYLGSSYNEQFF.

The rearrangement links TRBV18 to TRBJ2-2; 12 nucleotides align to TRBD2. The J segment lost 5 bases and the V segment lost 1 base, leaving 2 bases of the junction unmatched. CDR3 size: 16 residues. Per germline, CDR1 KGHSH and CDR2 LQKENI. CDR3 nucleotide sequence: TGTGCCAGCTCACCACGACTAGCGGGAGATACCGGGGAGCTGTTTTTT. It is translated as CASSPRLAGDTGELFF.